The subject of this entry is one T cell receptor beta chain. What it binds is not known. CDR1 is MNHEY and CDR2 is SVGAGI in the germline V gene. V dropped 3 bases and J dropped 7 bases, with 13 bases sitting between them. The CDR3 has 15 amino acids. Here immunoSEQ multiplex PCR was the method, and the copy in TCRdb shows in-frame clones only, minus some. The profile shows 150,000 or so clones, 91% of them singletons. This record belongs to a study of T cell responses to AZD1222 COVID-19 vaccine. Whole-study findings and limits: Seropositive AZD1222 recipients at baseline numbered only five or six. Spike-specific TCR breadth and depth went up after people got two AZD1222 doses. Donors were mostly white British, more females; clonal diversity possibly underestimated. Targets within unmutated variant regions were reportedly found for nearly half of spike-specific TCRs.

The chain recombines TRBV6-5 with TRBJ1-6; perhaps TRBD1 as D (6 bases). The receptor was derived from an adult in good health. Sequenced here: peripheral blood, sampled on day 0 of AZD1222 vaccination. The CDR3 DNA reads TGTGCCAGCAGTTATATCTATACAGGGAATTCACCCCTCCACTTT. It codes for CASSYIYTGNSPLHF.